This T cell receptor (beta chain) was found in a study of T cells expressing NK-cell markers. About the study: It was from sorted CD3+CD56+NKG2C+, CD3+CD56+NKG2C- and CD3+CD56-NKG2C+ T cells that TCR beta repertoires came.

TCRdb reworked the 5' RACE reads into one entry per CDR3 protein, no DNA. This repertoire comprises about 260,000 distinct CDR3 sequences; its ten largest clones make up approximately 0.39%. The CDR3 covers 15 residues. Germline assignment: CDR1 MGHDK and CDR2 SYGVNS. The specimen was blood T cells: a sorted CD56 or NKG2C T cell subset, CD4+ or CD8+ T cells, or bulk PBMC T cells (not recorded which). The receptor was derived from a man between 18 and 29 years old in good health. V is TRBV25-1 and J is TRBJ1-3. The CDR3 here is CASNDGRLSGNTIYF.